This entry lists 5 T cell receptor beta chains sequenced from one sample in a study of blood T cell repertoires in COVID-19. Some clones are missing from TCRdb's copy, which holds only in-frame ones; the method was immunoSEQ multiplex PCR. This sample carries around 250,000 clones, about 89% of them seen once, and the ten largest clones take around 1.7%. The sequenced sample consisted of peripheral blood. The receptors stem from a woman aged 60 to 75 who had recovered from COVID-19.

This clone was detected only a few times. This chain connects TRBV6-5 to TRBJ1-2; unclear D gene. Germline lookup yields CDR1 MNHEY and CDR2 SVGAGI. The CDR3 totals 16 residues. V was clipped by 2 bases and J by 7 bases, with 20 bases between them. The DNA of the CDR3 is TGTGCCAGCAGTTACGATCGGGGAGCCGCAAAAGGTGGCTACACCTTC. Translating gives CASSYDRGAAKGGYTF.

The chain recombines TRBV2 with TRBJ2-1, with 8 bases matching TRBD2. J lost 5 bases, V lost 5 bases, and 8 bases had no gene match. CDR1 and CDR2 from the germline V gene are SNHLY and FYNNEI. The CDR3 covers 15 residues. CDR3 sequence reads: CASSWGGGNNNEQFF. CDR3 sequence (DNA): TGTGCCAGCAGTTGGGGCGGGGGGAATAACAATGAGCAGTTCTTC.

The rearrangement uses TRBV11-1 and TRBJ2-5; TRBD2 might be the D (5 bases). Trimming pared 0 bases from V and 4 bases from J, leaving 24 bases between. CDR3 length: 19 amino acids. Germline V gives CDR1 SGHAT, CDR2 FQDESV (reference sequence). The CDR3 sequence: CASSLARNLGRNWGETQYF. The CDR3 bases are TGTGCCAGCAGCTTAGCGAGGAATTTAGGGAGAAATTGGGGAGAGACCCAGTACTTC.

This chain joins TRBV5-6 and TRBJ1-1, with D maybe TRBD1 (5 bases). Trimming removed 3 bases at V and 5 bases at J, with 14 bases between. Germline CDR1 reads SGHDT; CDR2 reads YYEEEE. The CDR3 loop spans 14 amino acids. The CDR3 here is CASSWGPGQTEAFF. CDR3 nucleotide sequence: TGTGCCAGCAGCTGGGGTCCCGGACAAACTGAAGCTTTCTTT.

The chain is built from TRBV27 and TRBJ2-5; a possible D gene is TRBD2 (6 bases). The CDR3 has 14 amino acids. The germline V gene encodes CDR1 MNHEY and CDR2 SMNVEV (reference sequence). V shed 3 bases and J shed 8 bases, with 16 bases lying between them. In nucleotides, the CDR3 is TGTGCCAGCAGTTTGGTAGCGGTCCAAGGTACCCAGTACTTC. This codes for CASSLVAVQGTQYF.